This T cell receptor (beta chain) was identified in a study of T cells in Graves' hyperthyroidism and ophthalmopathy. Study-level points and caveats: Prediction of ophthalmopathy progression came a median approximately 6 months pre-onset. A model of 13 V-J pairs discriminated ophthalmopathy from stable hyperthyroidism.

Newly diagnosed patients aged 18 to 65 had hyperthyroidism of under 2 months' duration. Diagnoses were established using clinical symptoms, serum thyroxine and TRAb, thyroid ultrasound and orbital computed tomography. This clonotype is a singleton in its sample. Its antigen is not known. From RNA transcripts, TCR beta CDR3 regions were amplified. The HTBI primer set served for first-round RT-PCR of the TCR CDR3. TCRdb re-called the multiplex PCR reads with MiXCR, one entry per CDR3 protein. The table lists tens of thousands of distinct CDR3 sequences, approximately 49% of them singletons, with 32% in the top ten. Trimming left V 3 bases short and J 6 bases short, with 9 bases between. Per germline, CDR1 LNHNV and CDR2 YYDKDF (reference sequence). This CDR3 has 13 amino acids.

Sequenced: peripheral blood or thyroid tissue (not recorded which). V gene TRBV15 combines with J gene TRBJ1-5; no firm D call. This sequence was found in a woman between 45 and 60 years old with Graves' hyperthyroidism. The DNA of the CDR3 is TGTGCCACCAGCAGCCATTTGGGTCAGCCCCAGCATTTT. Residues: CATSSHLGQPQHF.